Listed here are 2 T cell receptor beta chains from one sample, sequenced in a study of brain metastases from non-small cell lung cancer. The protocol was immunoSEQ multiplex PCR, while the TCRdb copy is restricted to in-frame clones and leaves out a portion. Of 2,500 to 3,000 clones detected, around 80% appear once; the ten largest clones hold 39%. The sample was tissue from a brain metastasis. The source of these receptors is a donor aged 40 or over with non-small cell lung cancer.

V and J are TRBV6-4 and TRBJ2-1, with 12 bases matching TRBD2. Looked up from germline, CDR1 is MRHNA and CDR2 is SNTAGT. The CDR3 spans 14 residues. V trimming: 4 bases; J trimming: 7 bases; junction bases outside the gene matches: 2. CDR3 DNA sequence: TGTGCCAGCAGTGGGCTAGCGGGGGGGAATGAGCAGTTCTTC. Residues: CASSGLAGGNEQFF.

The CDR3 nucleotides read TGTGCCAGCAGTGAGGGGAGTTCGCATGGCTACACCTTC. Protein: CASSEGSSHGYTF. V gene TRBV12-3 or TRBV12-4 combines with J gene TRBJ1-2, with D maybe TRBD1 (5 bases). V was clipped by 5 bases and J by 6 bases, with 13 bases between them. The length of the CDR3 is 13 residues.